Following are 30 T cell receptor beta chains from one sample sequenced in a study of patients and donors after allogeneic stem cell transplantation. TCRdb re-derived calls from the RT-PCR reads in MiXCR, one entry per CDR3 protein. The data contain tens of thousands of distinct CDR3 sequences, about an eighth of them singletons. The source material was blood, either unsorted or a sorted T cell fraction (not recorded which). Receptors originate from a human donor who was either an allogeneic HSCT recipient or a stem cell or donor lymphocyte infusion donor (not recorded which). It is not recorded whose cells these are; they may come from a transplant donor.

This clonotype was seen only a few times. This CDR3 is CASSSRVSGLQETQYF. In nucleotides, the CDR3 is TGTGCCAGCAGCTCCCGAGTAAGCGGGCTCCAAGAGACCCAGTACTTC. This chain uses TRBV11-1 with TRBJ2-5, with D possibly matching TRBD2 (6 bases). V dropped 4 bases and J dropped 1 base, with 16 bases sitting between them. Per germline, CDR1 SGHAT and CDR2 FQDESV (reference sequence). The CDR3 is 16 residues long.

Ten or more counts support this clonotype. The CDR3 here is CASSPHGTPLTEAFF. The CDR3 DNA reads TGTGCCAGCAGCCCACATGGGACTCCGCTTACTGAAGCTTTCTTT. The chain employs TRBV7-2 and TRBJ1-1; D may be TRBD1 (5 bases). Germline V gene data show CDR1 as SGHTA and CDR2 as FQGNSA. The CDR3 has 15 residues. Trimming took 5 bases from V and 5 from J, leaving 18 bases between them.

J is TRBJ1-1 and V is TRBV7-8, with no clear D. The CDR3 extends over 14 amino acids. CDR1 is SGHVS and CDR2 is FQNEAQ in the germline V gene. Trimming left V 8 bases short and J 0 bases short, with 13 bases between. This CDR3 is CASYPGGLNTEAFF. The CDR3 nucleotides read TGTGCCAGCTACCCCGGTGGGCTGAACACTGAAGCTTTCTTT.

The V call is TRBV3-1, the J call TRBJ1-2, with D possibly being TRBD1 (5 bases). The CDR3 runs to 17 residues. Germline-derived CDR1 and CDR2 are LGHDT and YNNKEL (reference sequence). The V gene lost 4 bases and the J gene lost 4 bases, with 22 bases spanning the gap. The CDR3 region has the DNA TGTGCCAGCAGCCCGGACGCTCCACAGGCTCAGACCTATGGCTACACCTTC. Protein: CASSPDAPQAQTYGYTF.

CDR3 nucleotide sequence: TGTGCCATCAGGAATACAGGGAACCCGGGGGGTGAAGCTTTCTTT. Encoded protein: CAIRNTGNPGGEAFF. The V and J genes are TRBV10-3 and TRBJ1-1; TRBD1 is a possible D gene (6 bases). Trimming cost V 6 bases and J 7 bases, with 21 bases left between them. Germline V gene data show CDR1 as ENHRY and CDR2 as SYGVKD. CDR3 length equals 15 residues.

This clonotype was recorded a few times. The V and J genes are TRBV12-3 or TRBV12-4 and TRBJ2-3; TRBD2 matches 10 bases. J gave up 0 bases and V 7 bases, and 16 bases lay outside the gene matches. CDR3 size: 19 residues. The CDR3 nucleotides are TGTGCCAGCACCGACTCTTACTCCTGGACTAGCGGAAGCACAGATACGCAGTATTTT. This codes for CASTDSYSWTSGSTDTQYF.

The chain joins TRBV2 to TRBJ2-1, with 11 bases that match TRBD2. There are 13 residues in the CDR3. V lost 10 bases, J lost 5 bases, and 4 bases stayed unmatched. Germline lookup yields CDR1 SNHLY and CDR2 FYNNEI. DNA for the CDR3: TGTGCCAACCTGGGACTAGCGGACAATGAGCAGTTCTTC. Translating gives CANLGLADNEQFF.

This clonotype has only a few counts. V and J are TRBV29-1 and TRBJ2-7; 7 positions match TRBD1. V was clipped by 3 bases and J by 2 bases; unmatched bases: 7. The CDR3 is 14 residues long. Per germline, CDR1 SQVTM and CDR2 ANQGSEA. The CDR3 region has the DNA TGCAGCGTTGATTCGGCAGGGGGACCCTACGAGCAGTACTTC. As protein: CSVDSAGGPYEQYF.

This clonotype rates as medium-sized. CDR3: CASSRDRGTYYEQYF. Written as DNA, the CDR3 is TGCGCCAGCAGCCGGGACAGGGGGACATACTACGAGCAGTACTTC. The rearrangement links TRBV5-1 to TRBJ2-7, with 11 bases identical to TRBD1. CDR3 length: 15 residues. Germline CDR1 reads SGHRS; CDR2 reads YFSETQ. V was pared by 4 bases and J by 3 bases, with 6 bases of the junction left unmatched.

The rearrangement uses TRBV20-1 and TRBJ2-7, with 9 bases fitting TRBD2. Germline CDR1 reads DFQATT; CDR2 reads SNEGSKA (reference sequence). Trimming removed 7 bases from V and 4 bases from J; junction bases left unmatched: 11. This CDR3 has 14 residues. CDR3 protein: CSVRLAGVQYEQYF. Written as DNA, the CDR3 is TGCAGTGTCCGCTTAGCGGGAGTCCAATACGAGCAGTACTTC.

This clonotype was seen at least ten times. The CDR3: CASSSTASYGYTF. The CDR3 DNA reads TGTGCCAGCAGCTCGACAGCTTCCTATGGCTACACCTTC. This chain uses TRBV5-5 with TRBJ1-2; possible D gene TRBD1, 5 bases. Germline CDR1 SGHKS, CDR2 YYEKEE (reference sequence). Trimming left V 3 bases short and J 4 bases short, with 10 bases between. The CDR3 spans 13 residues.

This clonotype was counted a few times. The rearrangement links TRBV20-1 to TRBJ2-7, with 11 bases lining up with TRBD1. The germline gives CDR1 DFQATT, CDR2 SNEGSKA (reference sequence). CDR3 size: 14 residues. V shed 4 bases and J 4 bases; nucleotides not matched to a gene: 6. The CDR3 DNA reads TGCAGTGCTAACCGGGACAGGGGGAGTTACGAGCAGTACTTC. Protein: CSANRDRGSYEQYF.

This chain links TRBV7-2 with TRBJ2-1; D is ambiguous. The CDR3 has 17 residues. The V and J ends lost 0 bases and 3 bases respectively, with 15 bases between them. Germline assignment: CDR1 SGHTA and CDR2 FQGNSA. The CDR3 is CASSLAPRGLLYNEQFF. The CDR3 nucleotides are TGTGCCAGCAGCTTAGCCCCCCGAGGTCTCCTCTACAATGAGCAGTTCTTC.

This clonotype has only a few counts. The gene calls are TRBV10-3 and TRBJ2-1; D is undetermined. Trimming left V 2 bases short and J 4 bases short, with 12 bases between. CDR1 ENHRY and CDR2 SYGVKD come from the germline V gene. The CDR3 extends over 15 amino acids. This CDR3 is CAISEETTQYNEQFF. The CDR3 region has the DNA TGTGCCATCAGTGAGGAGACCACCCAGTACAATGAGCAGTTCTTC.

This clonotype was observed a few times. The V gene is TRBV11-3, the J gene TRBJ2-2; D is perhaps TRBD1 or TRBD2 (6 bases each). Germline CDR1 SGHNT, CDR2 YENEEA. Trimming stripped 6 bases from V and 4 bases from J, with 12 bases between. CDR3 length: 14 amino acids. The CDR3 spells CASRLGGGTGELFF. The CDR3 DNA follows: TGTGCCAGCAGGCTCGGGGGCGGCACCGGGGAGCTGTTTTTT.

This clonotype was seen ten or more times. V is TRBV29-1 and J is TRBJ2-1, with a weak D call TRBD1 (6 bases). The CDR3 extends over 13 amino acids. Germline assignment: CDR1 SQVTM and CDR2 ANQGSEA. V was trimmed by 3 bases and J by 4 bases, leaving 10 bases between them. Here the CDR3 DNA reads TGCAGCGTTGACAGGGGTAGTTACAATGAGCAGTTCTTC. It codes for CSVDRGSYNEQFF.

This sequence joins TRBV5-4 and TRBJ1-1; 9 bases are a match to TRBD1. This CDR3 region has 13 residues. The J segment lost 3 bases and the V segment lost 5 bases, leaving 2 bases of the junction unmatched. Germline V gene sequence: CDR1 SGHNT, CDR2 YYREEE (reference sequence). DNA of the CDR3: TGTGCCAGCAGGGACAGGGGTGACACTGAAGCTTTCTTT. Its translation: CASRDRGDTEAFF.

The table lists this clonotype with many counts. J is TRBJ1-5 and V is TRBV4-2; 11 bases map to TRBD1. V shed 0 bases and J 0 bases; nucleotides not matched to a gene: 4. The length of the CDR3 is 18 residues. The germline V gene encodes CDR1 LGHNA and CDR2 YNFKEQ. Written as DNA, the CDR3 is TGTGCCAGCAGCCAAGATGGACAGGGGGCCGGTAGCAATCAGCCCCAGCATTTT. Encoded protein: CASSQDGQGAGSNQPQHF.

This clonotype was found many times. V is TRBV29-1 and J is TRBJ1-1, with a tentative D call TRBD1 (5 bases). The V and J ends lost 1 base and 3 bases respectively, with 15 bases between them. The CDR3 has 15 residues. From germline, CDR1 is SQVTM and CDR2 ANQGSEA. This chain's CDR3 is CSVEVWGQKDTEAFF. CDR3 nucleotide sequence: TGCAGCGTTGAAGTCTGGGGCCAAAAGGACACTGAAGCTTTCTTT.

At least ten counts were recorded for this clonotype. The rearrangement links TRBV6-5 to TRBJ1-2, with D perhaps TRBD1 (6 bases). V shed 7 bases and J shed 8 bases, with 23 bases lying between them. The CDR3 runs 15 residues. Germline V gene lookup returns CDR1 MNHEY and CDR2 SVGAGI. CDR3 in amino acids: CASNPGEPGQEGYTF. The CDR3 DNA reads TGTGCCAGCAATCCCGGGGAACCGGGACAAGAAGGCTACACCTTC.

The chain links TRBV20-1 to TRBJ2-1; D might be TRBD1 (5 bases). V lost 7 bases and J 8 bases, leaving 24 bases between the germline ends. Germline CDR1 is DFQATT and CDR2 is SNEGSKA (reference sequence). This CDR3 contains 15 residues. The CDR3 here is CSVGAGSGWGHEQFF. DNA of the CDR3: TGCAGTGTGGGCGCCGGGTCAGGGTGGGGCCATGAGCAGTTCTTC.

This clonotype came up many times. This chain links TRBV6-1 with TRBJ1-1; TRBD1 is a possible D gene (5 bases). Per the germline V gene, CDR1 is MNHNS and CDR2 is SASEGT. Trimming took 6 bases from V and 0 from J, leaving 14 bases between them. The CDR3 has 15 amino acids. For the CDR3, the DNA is TGTGCCAGCAGCCCCGAACGGGGGATGAACACTGAAGCTTTCTTT. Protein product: CASSPERGMNTEAFF.

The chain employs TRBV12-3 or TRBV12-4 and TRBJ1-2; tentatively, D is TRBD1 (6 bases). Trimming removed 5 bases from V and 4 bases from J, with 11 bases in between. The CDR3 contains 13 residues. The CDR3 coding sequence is TGTGCCAGCAGTATCCAGGGGTCCTATGGCTACACCTTC. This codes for CASSIQGSYGYTF.

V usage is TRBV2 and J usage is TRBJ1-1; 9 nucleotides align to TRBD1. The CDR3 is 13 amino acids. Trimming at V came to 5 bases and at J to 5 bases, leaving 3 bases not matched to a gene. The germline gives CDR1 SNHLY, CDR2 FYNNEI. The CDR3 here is CASSRGQGTEAFF. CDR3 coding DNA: TGTGCCAGCAGTAGAGGACAGGGGACTGAAGCTTTCTTT.

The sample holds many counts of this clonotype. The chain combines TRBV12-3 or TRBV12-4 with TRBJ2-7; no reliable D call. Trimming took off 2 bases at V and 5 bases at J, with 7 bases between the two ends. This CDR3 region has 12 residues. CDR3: CASSLRSHEQYF. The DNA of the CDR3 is TGTGCCAGCAGTTTAAGGAGCCACGAGCAGTACTTC.

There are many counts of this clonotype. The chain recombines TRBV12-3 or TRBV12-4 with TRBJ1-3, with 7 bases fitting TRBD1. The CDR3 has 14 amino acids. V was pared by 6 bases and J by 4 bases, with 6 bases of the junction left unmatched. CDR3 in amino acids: CASSRQGSGNTIYF. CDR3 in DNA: TGTGCCAGCAGCAGACAGGGCTCAGGAAACACCATATATTTT.

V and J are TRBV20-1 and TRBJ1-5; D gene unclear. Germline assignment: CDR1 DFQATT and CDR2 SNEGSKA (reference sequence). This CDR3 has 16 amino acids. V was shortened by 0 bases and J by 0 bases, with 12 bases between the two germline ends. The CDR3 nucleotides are TGCAGTGCTAGAGATAGGAGCCCTTATAGCAATCAGCCCCAGCATTTT. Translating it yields CSARDRSPYSNQPQHF.

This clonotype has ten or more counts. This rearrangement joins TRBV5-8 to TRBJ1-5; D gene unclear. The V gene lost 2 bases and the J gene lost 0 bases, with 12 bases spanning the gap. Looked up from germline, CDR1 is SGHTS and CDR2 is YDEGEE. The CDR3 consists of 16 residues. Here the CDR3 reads CASSLAWIYSNQPQHF. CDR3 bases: TGTGCCAGCAGCTTAGCATGGATTTATAGCAATCAGCCCCAGCATTTT.

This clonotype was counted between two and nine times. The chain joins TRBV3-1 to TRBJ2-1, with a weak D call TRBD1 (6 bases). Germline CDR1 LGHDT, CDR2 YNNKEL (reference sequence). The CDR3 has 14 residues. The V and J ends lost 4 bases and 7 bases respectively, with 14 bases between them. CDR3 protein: CASSPVQGTNEQFF. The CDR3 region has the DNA TGTGCCAGCAGCCCAGTACAGGGAACTAATGAGCAGTTCTTC.

The CDR3 coding sequence is TGTGCCAGCAGTTCGGGACTAGCGGTCTACAATGAGCAGTTCTTC. It translates to CASSSGLAVYNEQFF. The chain has TRBV6-5 and TRBJ2-1, with 11 bases identical to TRBD2. V dropped 4 bases and J dropped 3; count of bases not matched to a gene: 2. Per germline, CDR1 MNHEY and CDR2 SVGAGI. This CDR3 has 15 amino acids.